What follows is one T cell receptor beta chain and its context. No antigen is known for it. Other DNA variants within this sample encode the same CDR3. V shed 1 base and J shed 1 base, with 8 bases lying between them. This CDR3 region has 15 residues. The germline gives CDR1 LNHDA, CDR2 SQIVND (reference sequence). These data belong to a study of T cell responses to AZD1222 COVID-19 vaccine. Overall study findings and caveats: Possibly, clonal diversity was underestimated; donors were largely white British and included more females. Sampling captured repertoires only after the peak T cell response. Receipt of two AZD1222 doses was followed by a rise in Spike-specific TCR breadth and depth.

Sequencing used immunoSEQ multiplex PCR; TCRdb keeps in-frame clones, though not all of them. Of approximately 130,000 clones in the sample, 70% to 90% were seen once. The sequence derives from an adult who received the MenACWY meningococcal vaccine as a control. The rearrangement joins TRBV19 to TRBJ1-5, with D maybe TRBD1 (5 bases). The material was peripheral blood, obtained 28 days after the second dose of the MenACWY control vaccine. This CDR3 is CASSIGGGSNQPQHF. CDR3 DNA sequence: TGTGCCAGTAGTATAGGGGGCGGCAGCAATCAGCCCCAGCATTTT.